This record looks at one T cell receptor (beta chain) sequence and its context. V shed 5 bases and J shed 9 bases, with 5 bases lying between them. Per the germline V gene, CDR1 is SGHAT and CDR2 is FQNNGV. CDR3 length equals 9 residues. This entry comes from a study of blood T cell repertoires in COVID-19. Study in general: There were acute and convalescent COVID-19 samples, and they came from the United States, Italy and Spain. The analysed material was cDNA or gDNA that came from T cells, B-cell-depleted T cells, or PBMCs.

Original processing methods: Estimation of nucleated cell counts relied on the amplification of reference gene primers. Sequencing used immunoSEQ multiplex PCR; TCRdb keeps in-frame clones, though not all of them. The DNA gave D and trimming, while V, J and clone size come from that table. The profile shows around 500,000 clones, less than 90% of them singletons. The chain links TRBV11-2 to TRBJ2-7; D gene unclear. The sequenced sample consisted of PBMCs or T cells enriched from blood (not recorded which). This TCR was recovered from a woman aged 55-70 years who had recovered from COVID-19. CDR3 protein: CASSPWQYF. In DNA, the CDR3 is TGTGCCAGCAGCCCCTGGCAGTACTTC. The full variable domain, with the rest looked up from reference TRBV11-2 and TRBJ2-7, is EAGVAQSPRYKIIEKRQSVAFWCNPISGHATLYWYQQILGQGPKLLIQFQNNGVVDDSQLPKDRFSAERLKGVDSTLKIQPAKLEDSAVYLCASSPWQYFGPGTRLTVT.